A selection of T cell receptor beta chains follows, all from one sample in a study of memory CD4+ T cells and cytomegalovirus serostatus. Clones were sequenced by immunoSEQ multiplex PCR, and TCRdb holds only the in-frame ones, with some missing. Found here are about 82,000 clones, around 80% of them singletons; the top ten hold less than 0.85%. The specimen was memory CD4+ T cells from blood. The receptor source for this set is an adult in good health and CMV-seronegative. Both conserved end residues are part of each CDR3. A D gene is named only where the DNA matches it firmly. Size values are once, few and many counts, or a class for expanded clones, and some rows have none.

J gene: TRBJ1-3; V gene: TRBV4-2; clone size: .; D gene: .; CDR3 protein: CASSQGLRGAGNTIYF
J gene: TRBJ1-1; V gene: TRBV10-3; clone size: .; D gene: TRBD1; CDR3 protein: CAISWTGGVNTEAFF
J gene: TRBJ1-5; V gene: TRBV19; clone size: .; D gene: .; CDR3 protein: CASRRGAEQPQHF
J gene: TRBJ2-7; V gene: TRBV11-3; clone size: once; D gene: .; CDR3 protein: CASSFQASSYEQYF
J gene: TRBJ1-2; V gene: TRBV10-3; clone size: .; D gene: .; CDR3 protein: CAISPAGGEYGYTF
J gene: TRBJ1-5; V gene: TRBV6-1; clone size: .; D gene: .; CDR3 protein: CASSVGEPQHF
J gene: TRBJ1-1; V gene: TRBV5-1; clone size: .; D gene: .; CDR3 protein: CASSLDSATEAFF
J gene: TRBJ2-1; V gene: TRBV28; clone size: .; D gene: .; CDR3 protein: CASSSPAGRNNEQFF
J gene: TRBJ1-1; V gene: TRBV30; clone size: .; D gene: .; CDR3 protein: CAWSISSNTEAFF
J gene: TRBJ2-2; V gene: TRBV7-3; clone size: once; D gene: TRBD2; CDR3 protein: CASSLNGGGAGGELFF
J gene: TRBJ1-2; V gene: TRBV9; clone size: .; D gene: .; CDR3 protein: CASSPLGGAGGYGYTF
J gene: TRBJ1-5; V gene: TRBV5-6; clone size: .; D gene: .; CDR3 protein: CASSRFRGRNQPQHF
J gene: TRBJ1-2; V gene: TRBV9; clone size: .; D gene: .; CDR3 protein: CASSVGQSYGYTF
J gene: TRBJ1-2; V gene: TRBV18; clone size: once; D gene: .; CDR3 protein: CASSPPATPGYGYTF
J gene: TRBJ2-2; V gene: TRBV5-6; clone size: .; D gene: .; CDR3 protein: CASSLGGQWNTGELFF
J gene: TRBJ1-6; V gene: TRBV6-1; clone size: .; D gene: .; CDR3 protein: CASSDVGADASPLHF
J gene: TRBJ2-1; V gene: TRBV6-1; clone size: few; D gene: .; CDR3 protein: CASSDLPQGLGGNEQFF
J gene: TRBJ1-2; V gene: TRBV29-1; clone size: .; D gene: TRBD1; CDR3 protein: CSVLTRQGANYGYTF
J gene: TRBJ1-6; V gene: TRBV28; clone size: .; D gene: .; CDR3 protein: CASRGNNSPLHF
J gene: TRBJ1-4; V gene: TRBV19; clone size: .; D gene: .; CDR3 protein: CASRGPTTGSEKLFF
J gene: TRBJ2-5; V gene: TRBV11-3; clone size: .; D gene: TRBD2; CDR3 protein: CASSISSGGVIETQYF
J gene: TRBJ2-3; V gene: TRBV19; clone size: .; D gene: .; CDR3 protein: CASSLGQFSDTQYF
J gene: TRBJ2-2; V gene: TRBV29-1; clone size: .; D gene: .; CDR3 protein: CSVYFPGNGELFF
J gene: TRBJ1-3; V gene: TRBV19; clone size: .; D gene: TRBD1; CDR3 protein: CASWGQGRNTIYF
J gene: TRBJ1-2; V gene: TRBV5-1; clone size: .; D gene: .; CDR3 protein: CASSLGGDYGYTF
J gene: TRBJ1-1; V gene: TRBV10-3; clone size: .; D gene: .; CDR3 protein: CAISEPSGRNTEAFF
J gene: TRBJ2-1; V gene: TRBV5-1; clone size: few; D gene: .; CDR3 protein: CASSLAQISYNEQFF
J gene: TRBJ2-3; V gene: TRBV4-2; clone size: .; D gene: TRBD2; CDR3 protein: CASSQVSGTSGDTQYF
J gene: TRBJ1-1; V gene: TRBV5-6; clone size: .; D gene: .; CDR3 protein: CASSWGRRNTEAFF
J gene: TRBJ1-1; V gene: TRBV5-1; clone size: .; D gene: TRBD1; CDR3 protein: CASSPRTGNTEAFF
J gene: TRBJ1-1; V gene: TRBV18; clone size: .; D gene: TRBD1; CDR3 protein: CASSREGAPGTEAFF
J gene: TRBJ1-2; V gene: TRBV6-1; clone size: .; D gene: TRBD1; CDR3 protein: CASSEFTGGIYGYTF
J gene: TRBJ1-2; V gene: TRBV30; clone size: .; D gene: TRBD1; CDR3 protein: CAWTRDSANYGYTF
J gene: TRBJ2-1; V gene: TRBV5-1; clone size: .; D gene: TRBD2; CDR3 protein: CASSLEMSGGGPDEQFF
J gene: TRBJ2-5; V gene: TRBV18; clone size: .; D gene: .; CDR3 protein: CASSRGNPPQETQYF
J gene: TRBJ1-2; V gene: TRBV6-5; clone size: .; D gene: TRBD1; CDR3 protein: CASSYGDRLDYGYTF
J gene: TRBJ2-7; V gene: TRBV6-1; clone size: .; D gene: .; CDR3 protein: CASSGSTGEQYF
J gene: TRBJ2-1; V gene: TRBV4-1; clone size: few; D gene: TRBD2; CDR3 protein: CASSQYPSGSYNEQFF
J gene: TRBJ2-7; V gene: TRBV1; clone size: .; D gene: .; CDR3 protein: CTSSQGPGGLSSYEQYF
J gene: TRBJ2-7; V gene: TRBV4-3; clone size: .; D gene: .; CDR3 protein: CASSQASTAAIIYEQYF
J gene: TRBJ1-2; V gene: TRBV30; clone size: .; D gene: TRBD1; CDR3 protein: CAWTGQVGGGYTF
J gene: TRBJ1-2; V gene: TRBV18; clone size: .; D gene: .; CDR3 protein: CASSPGRSGPYGYTF
J gene: TRBJ1-1; V gene: TRBV5-1; clone size: .; D gene: TRBD1; CDR3 protein: CASSWTGGDTEAFF
J gene: TRBJ1-2; V gene: TRBV25-1; clone size: .; D gene: TRBD1; CDR3 protein: CASSFPGGAFYGYTF
J gene: TRBJ2-2; V gene: TRBV2; clone size: .; D gene: TRBD2; CDR3 protein: CASSTSGVRDTGELFF
J gene: TRBJ2-7; V gene: TRBV28; clone size: .; D gene: TRBD1; CDR3 protein: CASSGQVLGEQYF
J gene: TRBJ1-6; V gene: TRBV10-3; clone size: .; D gene: TRBD1; CDR3 protein: CAISVDRTGNSPLHF
J gene: TRBJ2-7; V gene: TRBV15; clone size: few; D gene: .; CDR3 protein: CATSRGTPAYEQYF
J gene: TRBJ2-1; V gene: TRBV4-1; clone size: .; D gene: .; CDR3 protein: CASRRDIISYNEQFF
J gene: TRBJ1-3; V gene: TRBV30; clone size: .; D gene: .; CDR3 protein: CAWSVRSFSGNTIYF
J gene: TRBJ2-7; V gene: TRBV5-6; clone size: .; D gene: TRBD1; CDR3 protein: CASSGGQGAYEQYF
J gene: TRBJ2-7; V gene: TRBV6-6; clone size: .; D gene: .; CDR3 protein: CASSYSPAGPNEQYF
J gene: TRBJ1-1; V gene: TRBV11-3; clone size: once; D gene: TRBD1; CDR3 protein: CASSLRTGGGTEAFF
J gene: TRBJ1-4; V gene: TRBV7-2; clone size: .; D gene: .; CDR3 protein: CASSLGGREKLFF
J gene: TRBJ1-3; V gene: TRBV19; clone size: many; D gene: .; CDR3 protein: CASSLNLRGSGNTIYF
J gene: TRBJ1-1; V gene: TRBV27; clone size: .; D gene: TRBD1; CDR3 protein: CASSLLGQGRRVAEAFF
J gene: TRBJ1-5; V gene: TRBV30; clone size: many; D gene: .; CDR3 protein: CAWTRQHSNQPQHF